These 27 T cell receptor beta chains originate from one sample sequenced in a study of blood T cell repertoires in COVID-19 (dated by TCRdb to about 2020). Library creation used the immunoSEQ multiplex PCR assay. Not all clones reach the TCRdb copy of this immuneACCESS table, which keeps in-frame sequences only. Checked studies attribute under half of the gap to unresolved V genes and leave the rest unexplained. In this sample the table shows under 300,000 clones, approximately 87% of which occur a single time. The top ten hold 6.2% of the sample. The specimen sequenced was peripheral blood. The receptors were sampled from a man between 60 and 75 years old with acute or convalescent COVID-19.

This CDR3 is CASSLVSGMVYEQYF. The DNA for the CDR3 is TGTGCCAGCAGCTTAGTTTCAGGGATGGTCTACGAGCAGTACTTC. The chain recombines TRBV7-9 with TRBJ2-7; weak D call: TRBD1 (5 bases). Germline CDR1 and CDR2: SEHNR and FQNEAQ (reference sequence). This CDR3 is 15 amino acids long. Trimming pared 1 base from V and 3 bases from J, leaving 13 bases between.

This chain links TRBV29-1 with TRBJ1-2, with TRBD1 identical over 7 bases. The CDR3 length is 15 residues. V was clipped by 0 bases and J by 5 bases; unmatched bases: 9. The germline CDR1 and CDR2 sequences are SQVTM and ANQGSEA. The CDR3 protein is CSVEDRGGGRYGYTF. CDR3 DNA sequence: TGCAGCGTTGAAGATCGCGGAGGGGGCAGATATGGCTACACCTTC.

The chain couples TRBV27 to TRBJ1-1; 9 bases fit TRBD1. Germline trimming cut 6 bases from V and 5 bases from J; bases unmatched to any gene: 16. Germline V lookup: CDR1 MNHEY, CDR2 SMNVEV (reference sequence). The length of the CDR3 is 17 residues. DNA of the CDR3: TGTGCCAGCAGAAGTTTCCTTCAACAGGGGGCACGAACTGAAGCTTTCTTT. It codes for CASRSFLQQGARTEAFF.

The CDR3: CASSHLAGANTGELFF. The CDR3 DNA sequence: TGCGCCAGCAGCCACTTAGCGGGAGCAAACACCGGGGAGCTGTTTTTT. The rearrangement joins TRBV4-3 to TRBJ2-2, with 9 bases identical to TRBD2. This CDR3 comprises 16 residues. Germline loops: CDR1 LGHNA, CDR2 YSLEER. Trimming cost V 3 bases and J 2 bases; bases outside gene matches: 4.

This chain uses TRBV11-3 with TRBJ2-1, with 9 bases fitting TRBD2. V lost 4 bases, J lost 3 bases, and 19 bases stayed unmatched. This CDR3 spans 20 amino acids. CDR1 SGHNT and CDR2 YENEEA come from the germline V gene. CDR3 residues: CASSSPGGSGSGPYYNEQFF. The CDR3 DNA reads TGTGCCAGCAGCTCGCCCGGGGGTAGCGGGAGTGGTCCCTACTACAATGAGCAGTTCTTC.

The rearrangement joins TRBV5-4 to TRBJ1-1; D is undetermined. The CDR3 covers 15 residues. CDR1 SGHNT and CDR2 YYREEE come from the germline V gene (reference sequence). V shed 0 bases and J shed 0 bases, with 9 bases lying between them. The CDR3 nucleotides are TGTGCCAGCAGCTTGGTACCGGAGATGAACACTGAAGCTTTCTTT. Translating it yields CASSLVPEMNTEAFF.

The chain links TRBV7-2 to TRBJ2-4; 10 positions match TRBD1. J was trimmed by 7 bases and V by 4 bases; bases with no gene match: 7. CDR1 is SGHTA, CDR2 FQGNSA, per germline. The CDR3 has 15 residues. The CDR3 loop is CASSYGQGDWNIQYF. The CDR3 bases are TGTGCCAGCAGCTACGGACAGGGGGATTGGAACATTCAGTACTTC.

This clone came up once. This sequence joins TRBV2 and TRBJ1-5; TRBD1 matches 9 bases. The germline gives CDR1 SNHLY, CDR2 FYNNEI. CDR3 length: 16 residues. With V trimmed by 1 base and J by 6 bases, 7 bases remained unmatched. The CDR3 DNA sequence: TGTGCCAGCAGTGAAGTGGGGACAGGGTTGGGTCAGCCCCAGCATTTT. It encodes CASSEVGTGLGQPQHF.

The chain combines TRBV11-2 with TRBJ2-7, with a possible D match to TRBD1 (5 bases). The CDR3 covers 12 residues. Germline CDR1 is SGHAT and CDR2 is FQNNGV. The V end was cut by 5 bases, the J end by 2 bases, with 7 bases between. CDR3 sequence: CASSGAAYEQYF. The CDR3 DNA reads TGTGCCAGCAGCGGGGCGGCCTACGAGCAGTACTTC.

This clone was seen more than once but under ten times. V usage is TRBV28 and J usage is TRBJ1-2, with a possible D match to TRBD1 (6 bases). The CDR3 loop spans 14 amino acids. Germline loops: CDR1 MDHEN, CDR2 SYDVKM. V was cut by 1 base and J by 8 bases, with 14 bases left in between. The CDR3 sequence is CASSLSGTNQGYTF. CDR3 nucleotides: TGTGCCAGCAGTTTATCTGGGACAAACCAAGGCTACACCTTC.

The chain links TRBV18 to TRBJ2-7; perhaps TRBD2 as D (5 bases). This CDR3 spans 15 amino acids. The V gene lost 4 bases and the J gene lost 6 bases, with 19 bases spanning the gap. Germline lookup yields CDR1 KGHSH and CDR2 LQKENI. The CDR3 bases are TGTGCCAGCTCACTCGGACGGGAAGGGCTGGGCGAGCAGTACTTC. The encoded protein is CASSLGREGLGEQYF.

This chain joins TRBV7-3 and TRBJ2-2; D perhaps matches TRBD2 (5 bases). V lost 4 bases and J 5 bases, leaving 8 bases between the germline ends. There are 13 residues in the CDR3. Germline V lookup: CDR1 SGHTA, CDR2 FQGTGA. The CDR3 protein is CASSSDSTGELFF. The CDR3 bases are TGTGCCAGCAGCTCGGACTCAACCGGGGAGCTGTTTTTT.

The table lists this clone with a count of one. This chain connects TRBV29-1 to TRBJ2-6; D gene unclear. The length of the CDR3 is 16 residues. The germline V gene has CDR1 SQVTM and CDR2 ANQGSEA. The V gene lost 4 bases and the J gene lost 1 base, with 14 bases spanning the gap. CDR3 loop: CSVVGRHRSGANVLTF. CDR3 coding DNA: TGCAGCGTTGTAGGCAGGCATCGATCTGGGGCCAACGTCCTGACTTTC.

V usage is TRBV5-4 and J usage is TRBJ1-6, with D maybe TRBD1 (5 bases). Germline-derived CDR1 and CDR2 are SGHNT and YYREEE (reference sequence). Deletions cut 1 base from V and 5 bases from J, with 16 bases between. The CDR3 covers 17 residues. CDR3 amino acids: CASSLNGGGWNNSPLHF. In DNA, the CDR3 is TGTGCCAGCAGCTTGAACGGGGGGGGGTGGAATAATTCACCCCTCCACTTT.

V is TRBV7-2 and J is TRBJ1-1; perhaps TRBD1 as D (6 bases). The CDR3 is made up of 14 amino acids. Germline V gene sequence: CDR1 SGHTA, CDR2 FQGNSA. V dropped 3 bases and J dropped 6 bases, with 14 bases sitting between them. CDR3 residues: CASSFYRDGAEAFF. CDR3 in DNA: TGTGCCAGCAGCTTTTACAGGGACGGGGCTGAAGCTTTCTTT.

The chain is built from TRBV30 and TRBJ2-7, with 11 bases lining up with TRBD2. The CDR3 is 13 amino acids. Germline V CDR1 and CDR2: GTSNPN, SVGIG (reference sequence). Trimming took 3 bases from V and 2 from J; bases not matched to a gene: 0. The CDR3 here is CAWRTSGTYEQYF. The CDR3 DNA sequence: TGTGCCTGGAGGACTAGCGGGACCTACGAGCAGTACTTC.

The CDR3 loop is CATSSGGGGETQYF. CDR3 nucleotide sequence: TGTGCCACCAGCAGCGGAGGGGGGGGTGAGACCCAGTACTTC. V is TRBV15 and J is TRBJ2-5; a weak D match, TRBD2 (7 bases). The CDR3 consists of 14 residues. CDR1 LNHNV and CDR2 YYDKDF come from the germline V gene (reference sequence). With 3 bases removed from V and 5 bases from J, the gap between germline ends came to 13 bases.

This sequence joins TRBV6-2 or TRBV6-3 and TRBJ2-7; the D gene is possibly TRBD2 (6 bases). The V gene lost 2 bases and the J gene lost 12 bases, with 20 bases spanning the gap. The CDR3 runs 14 residues. Germline V CDR1 and CDR2: MNHEY, SVGEGT. CDR3 region: CASSYRGTGLTPYF. The CDR3 DNA reads as TGTGCCAGCAGTTACCGGGGTACGGGACTTACCCCGTACTTC.

This chain links TRBV15 with TRBJ2-7; TRBD2 aligns across 10 bases. CDR3 length: 15 residues. CDR1 LNHNV and CDR2 YYDKDF come from the germline V gene (reference sequence). V lost 0 bases, J lost 7 bases, and 6 bases stayed unmatched. The CDR3 DNA follows: TGTGCCACCAGCAGAGATCTAGCGGGAGACAGAGAGCAGTACTTC. It yields the protein CATSRDLAGDREQYF.

This clone occurred a few times. J is TRBJ2-1 and V is TRBV6-4; TRBD2 agrees at 14 bases. The trim removed 11 bases at V and 2 bases at J, leaving 11 bases unmatched. Germline assignment: CDR1 MRHNA and CDR2 SNTAGT. The length of the CDR3 is 17 residues. The CDR3 DNA follows: TGTGCCGTTGGACTAGCGGGAGGCCCCCAAACCTACAATGAGCAGTTCTTC. Translated: CAVGLAGGPQTYNEQFF.

This clone was seen a handful of times. The chain employs TRBV5-6 and TRBJ1-4, with a possible D match to TRBD1 (6 bases). Trimming shortened V by 5 bases and J by 6 bases, and 14 bases separated the two germline ends. Germline CDR1 is SGHDT and CDR2 is YYEEEE. This CDR3 is 14 amino acids long. The CDR3 sequence is CASSFAGADEKLFF. The CDR3 nucleotides are TGTGCCAGCAGTTTCGCAGGGGCTGATGAAAAACTGTTTTTT.

The chain carries TRBV27 and TRBJ2-7; TRBD2 matches at 14 bases. V lost 3 bases and J lost 1; bases outside the gene matches: 11. Germline V lookup: CDR1 MNHEY, CDR2 SMNVEV (reference sequence). This CDR3 contains 19 residues. The CDR3 sequence: CASSFLAGTSGSASYEQYF. CDR3 DNA sequence: TGTGCCAGCAGTTTTCTAGCCGGGACTAGCGGGAGCGCATCCTACGAGCAGTACTTC.

The V and J genes are TRBV7-9 and TRBJ2-2, with no clear D. CDR3 size: 16 residues. The V gene's germline CDR1 is SEHNR and CDR2 FQNEAQ (reference sequence). V was clipped by 5 bases and J by 0 bases, with 13 bases between them. Here the CDR3 reads CASSPRYPANTGELFF. The DNA for the CDR3 is TGTGCCAGCAGCCCCCGGTACCCCGCGAACACCGGGGAGCTGTTTTTT. Supplemented by reference TRBV7-9 and TRBJ2-2, the full variable domain reads DTGVSQNPRHKITKRGQNVTFRCDPISEHNRLYWYRQTLGQGPEFLTYFQNEAQLEKSRLLSDRFSAERPKGSFSTLEIQRTEQGDSAMYLCASSPRYPANTGELFFGEGSRLTVL.

The J gene is TRBJ1-4, the V gene TRBV5-5; unclear D gene. V gave up 3 bases and J gave up 0 bases, with 12 bases separating them. The CDR3 contains 16 residues. CDR1 and CDR2 (germline): SGHKS, YYEKEE (reference sequence). The CDR3 loop is CASSSSGRSTNEKLFF. CDR3 DNA sequence: TGTGCCAGCAGCTCCTCGGGAAGGTCAACTAATGAAAAACTGTTTTTT.

This chain joins TRBV11-2 and TRBJ1-2; 9 bases fit TRBD1. The trim removed 5 bases at V and 6 bases at J, leaving 16 bases unmatched. Per germline, CDR1 SGHAT and CDR2 FQNNGV. The length of the CDR3 is 17 residues. The CDR3 here is CASSRTGGSSRTDGYTF. CDR3 coding DNA: TGTGCCAGCAGCCGTACAGGGGGCTCCTCCCGTACCGATGGCTACACCTTC.

CDR3: CASSYGPTSGSPYEQYF. CDR3 bases: TGTGCCAGCAGTTACGGCCCGACTAGCGGGAGCCCTTACGAGCAGTACTTC. The J gene is TRBJ2-7, the V gene TRBV6-2 or TRBV6-3; 12 nucleotides line up with TRBD2. V lost 2 bases to trimming and J lost 4 bases; unmatched junction nucleotides: 9. The germline gives CDR1 MNHEY, CDR2 SVGEGT. This CDR3 is 17 amino acids long.

CDR3 amino acids: CASSLDREYGYTF. The DNA of the CDR3 is TGTGCCAGCAGCTTAGACAGGGAATATGGCTACACCTTC. J is TRBJ1-2 and V is TRBV7-9; a weak D match, TRBD1 (6 bases). Trimming shortened V by 1 base and J by 5 bases, and 8 bases separated the two germline ends. The CDR3 loop spans 13 amino acids. Germline-derived CDR1 and CDR2 are SEHNR and FQNEAQ (reference sequence).